These 32 T cell receptor beta chains were sequenced from one sample in a study of shared clonotypes between healthy human individuals. Clones were sequenced by immunoSEQ multiplex PCR, and TCRdb holds only the in-frame ones, with some missing. The sample has about 1.5 million clones, 98% seen once; the top ten hold roughly 0.4%. Material: naive CD4+ T cells sorted from blood. Subset given: CD45RA+ positively selected. All receptors derive from a man aged 25-40 years in good health.

The chain joins TRBV9 to TRBJ2-1; 9 bases are shared with TRBD1. With 3 bases clipped from V and 3 bases from J, the junction kept 4 bases outside the gene matches. CDR1 and CDR2 (germline): SGDLS, YYNGEE. This CDR3 has 15 amino acids. The CDR3 loop is CASSERQGDYNEQFF. DNA of the CDR3: TGTGCCAGCAGCGAACGACAGGGGGACTACAATGAGCAGTTCTTC. Full variable domain (rest looked up from reference TRBV9 and TRBJ2-1): DSGVTQTPKHLITATGQRVTLRCSPRSGDLSVYWYQQSLDQGLQFLIQYYNGEERAKGNILERFSAQQFPDLHSELNLSSLELGDSALYFCASSERQGDYNEQFFGPGTRLTVL.

The rearrangement joins TRBV6-5 to TRBJ2-2; D perhaps matches TRBD1 (5 bases). Trimming took 8 bases from V and 2 from J, leaving 15 bases between them. This CDR3 comprises 15 residues. Per the germline V gene, CDR1 is MNHEY and CDR2 is SVGAGI. CDR3 amino acids: CASRRQPTNTGELFF. The CDR3 DNA reads as TGTGCCAGCCGTCGACAGCCAACAAACACCGGGGAGCTGTTTTTT.

The rearrangement joins TRBV4-1 to TRBJ2-1, with TRBD2 matching 9 bases. Trimming at V came to 0 bases and at J to 9 bases, leaving 9 bases not matched to a gene. The CDR3 loop spans 16 amino acids. Germline CDR1 is MGHRA and CDR2 is YSYEKL. The CDR3 sequence is CASSQDWLAGLVEQFF. The CDR3 DNA is TGCGCCAGCAGCCAAGATTGGCTAGCGGGATTAGTTGAGCAGTTCTTC.

This chain connects TRBV10-1 to TRBJ2-5; TRBD1 matches at 12 bases. The germline V gene encodes CDR1 WNHNN and CDR2 SYGVQD (reference sequence). V trimming: 5 bases; J trimming: 5 bases; junction bases outside the gene matches: 6. The CDR3 loop spans 15 amino acids. Here the CDR3 reads CASSRGTGGLETQYF. DNA of the CDR3: TGCGCCAGCAGTCGCGGGACAGGGGGCCTCGAGACCCAGTACTTC.

This clone was counted once. This rearrangement joins TRBV9 to TRBJ1-1; D may be TRBD1 (6 bases). V was clipped by 4 bases and J by 0 bases, with 13 bases between them. CDR1 is SGDLS and CDR2 is YYNGEE in the germline V gene. This CDR3 has 15 residues. The CDR3: CASSPRQVLNTEAFF. In DNA form, the CDR3 reads TGTGCCAGCAGCCCGAGACAGGTCTTGAACACTGAAGCTTTCTTT. Based on the CDR3 plus reference TRBV9 and TRBJ1-1, the full variable domain is DSGVTQTPKHLITATGQRVTLRCSPRSGDLSVYWYQQSLDQGLQFLIQYYNGEERAKGNILERFSAQQFPDLHSELNLSSLELGDSALYFCASSPRQVLNTEAFFGQGTRLTVV.

This clone was observed a handful of times. The chain links TRBV5-8 to TRBJ2-5, with TRBD2 identical over 9 bases. The trim removed 3 bases at V and 5 bases at J, leaving 14 bases unmatched. This CDR3 is built from 17 residues. CDR1 SGHTS and CDR2 YDEGEE come from the germline V gene. CDR3 in DNA: TGTGCCAGCAGCTCAGGAAAACTAGCGGGTCTGGGGGAGACCCAGTACTTC. Translating it yields CASSSGKLAGLGETQYF.

The rearrangement links TRBV6-1 to TRBJ2-5, with 9 bases matching TRBD1. The V segment lost 6 bases and the J segment 4 bases; nucleotides outside the gene matches: 9. The CDR3 covers 15 residues. CDR1 and CDR2 from the germline V gene are MNHNS and SASEGT. The CDR3 DNA sequence: TGTGCCAGCAGGGCGGGACAGGGCATTCTAGAGACCCAGTACTTC. Translated: CASRAGQGILETQYF.

V is TRBV10-3 and J is TRBJ2-7; 7 bases line up with TRBD1. The ends lost 3 bases at V and 6 bases at J; junction bases unmatched: 5. Germline V lookup: CDR1 ENHRY, CDR2 SYGVKD. This CDR3 has 13 amino acids. This CDR3 is CAISEQGRFEQYF. In DNA, the CDR3 is TGTGCCATCAGTGAACAGGGGCGGTTCGAGCAGTACTTC.

CDR3: CASSTDYYNEQFF. The CDR3, as DNA: TGCGCCAGCAGCACGGACTACTACAATGAGCAGTTCTTC. The chain joins TRBV5-1 to TRBJ2-1, with a possible D match to TRBD2 (6 bases). V shed 4 bases and J shed 3 bases, with 8 bases lying between them. The CDR3 covers 13 residues. The germline gives CDR1 SGHRS, CDR2 YFSETQ. Supplemented by reference TRBV5-1 and TRBJ2-1, the full variable domain reads KAGVTQTPRYLIKTRGQQVTLSCSPISGHRSVSWYQQTPGQGLQFLFEYFSETQRNKGNFPGRFSGRQFSNSRSEMNVSTLELGDSALYLCASSTDYYNEQFFGPGTRLTVL.

The chain is built from TRBV27 and TRBJ2-1; 12 bases fit TRBD2. Looked up from germline, CDR1 is MNHEY and CDR2 is SMNVEV (reference sequence). The V and J ends lost 5 bases and 7 bases, in that order; junction bases with no gene match: 6. The CDR3 has 15 amino acids. The CDR3 spells CASSPGLAGRNEQFF. Here the CDR3 DNA reads TGTGCCAGCAGTCCGGGACTAGCGGGTCGTAATGAGCAGTTCTTC.

In regard to this clone: The identical CDR3 is also encoded by other nucleotide sequences in the sample. This chain uses TRBV5-4 with TRBJ2-2; the D is unclear. V was cut by 1 base and J by 2 bases, with 3 bases left in between. The CDR3 loop spans 13 amino acids. The germline V gene encodes CDR1 SGHNT and CDR2 YYREEE (reference sequence). CDR3 sequence (DNA): TGTGCCAGCAGCTTGCGCAACACCGGGGAGCTGTTTTTT. This codes for CASSLRNTGELFF.

The chain couples TRBV28 to TRBJ2-1; D remains ambiguous. Germline V gene lookup returns CDR1 MDHEN and CDR2 SYDVKM. The CDR3 length is 13 residues. Trimming removed 5 bases at V and 9 bases at J, with 14 bases between. The CDR3 DNA follows: TGTGCCAGCAGTCCCCTTATTGGCGGTGAGCAGTTCTTC. Translation gives CASSPLIGGEQFF.

V usage is TRBV5-6 and J usage is TRBJ1-3; maybe TRBD1 (5 bases). Germline assignment: CDR1 SGHDT and CDR2 YYEEEE. Trimming stripped 5 bases from V and 0 bases from J, with 12 bases between. The CDR3 consists of 15 residues. This CDR3 is CASRGQGNSGNTIYF. CDR3 bases: TGTGCCAGCAGGGGGCAGGGTAACTCTGGAAACACCATATATTTT.

This chain uses TRBV5-6 with TRBJ2-4; possibly TRBD1 for D (6 bases). Trimming pared 1 base from V and 5 bases from J, leaving 10 bases between. Germline V CDR1 and CDR2: SGHDT, YYEEEE. The CDR3 is 14 amino acids. The CDR3 region has the DNA TGTGCCAGCAGCTTGCCCCCAGGGGAAAACATTCAGTACTTC. Residues: CASSLPPGENIQYF.

The J gene is TRBJ2-3, the V gene TRBV5-4, with TRBD2 matching over 8 bases. This CDR3 region has 15 residues. V was pared by 2 bases and J by 4 bases, with 6 bases of the junction left unmatched. The germline V gene encodes CDR1 SGHNT and CDR2 YYREEE (reference sequence). This CDR3 is CASSLKREISDTQYF. The CDR3 bases are TGTGCCAGCAGCTTAAAGCGGGAGATTTCAGATACGCAGTATTTT.

This chain joins TRBV5-1 and TRBJ2-3; D is unclear. Germline lookup yields CDR1 SGHRS and CDR2 YFSETQ. V lost 1 base to trimming and J lost 5 bases, with 11 bases between them. CDR3 length: 14 residues. CDR3: CASSLQALGDTQYF. The CDR3 bases are TGCGCCAGCAGCTTGCAGGCGTTAGGAGATACGCAGTATTTT.

The chain has TRBV9 and TRBJ2-1; D could derive from TRBD1 or TRBD2 (5 bases each). Trimming removed 3 bases from V and 12 bases from J, with 19 bases in between. The CDR3 contains 14 residues. CDR1 and CDR2 (germline): SGDLS, YYNGEE. The CDR3 DNA reads as TGTGCCAGCAGCGCCGACCCCCTAGCCCAGGGGCAGTTCTTC. Protein sequence: CASSADPLAQGQFF.

V and J are TRBV28 and TRBJ2-3; D is perhaps TRBD1 (5 bases). The CDR3 is 15 residues long. Trimming removed 2 bases from V and 0 bases from J, with 9 bases in between. Per the germline V gene, CDR1 is MDHEN and CDR2 is SYDVKM. The CDR3 nucleotides are TGTGCCAGCAGTTTAGCCAGGGCTAGCACAGATACGCAGTATTTT. Residues: CASSLARASTDTQYF. Using reference TRBV28 and TRBJ2-3 for the parts outside the CDR3, the full variable domain is DVKVTQSSRYLVKRTGEKVFLECVQDMDHENMFWYRQDPGLGLRLIYFSYDVKMKEKGDIPEGYSVSREKKERFSLILESASTNQTSMYLCASSLARASTDTQYFGPGTRLTVL.

This chain links TRBV28 with TRBJ1-4; D possibly corresponds to TRBD1 (5 bases). This CDR3 has 17 residues. Germline values: CDR1 MDHEN, CDR2 SYDVKM. Trimming shortened V by 4 bases and J by 8 bases, and 23 bases separated the two germline ends. CDR3 nucleotide sequence: TGTGCCAGCAGTTCCTTCACATCCTCGACAGCTACGGAAAAACTGTTTTTT. This codes for CASSSFTSSTATEKLFF.

The rearrangement uses TRBV7-9 and TRBJ2-1; D is possibly TRBD2 (5 bases). The CDR3 runs to 15 residues. Per germline, CDR1 SEHNR and CDR2 FQNEAQ (reference sequence). V lost 5 bases and J 0 bases, leaving 11 bases between the germline ends. The CDR3 region has the DNA TGTGCCAGCAGCGGCGGACTGCCCTCCTACAATGAGCAGTTCTTC. It encodes CASSGGLPSYNEQFF. Using reference TRBV7-9 and TRBJ2-1 for the parts outside the CDR3, the full variable domain is DTGVSQNPRHKITKRGQNVTFRCDPISEHNRLYWYRQTLGQGPEFLTYFQNEAQLEKSRLLSDRFSAERPKGSFSTLEIQRTEQGDSAMYLCASSGGLPSYNEQFFGPGTRLTVL.

The chain joins TRBV18 to TRBJ2-7; 7 bases fit TRBD2. J was trimmed by 0 bases and V by 3 bases; bases with no gene match: 17. This CDR3 has 19 residues. CDR1 and CDR2 from the germline V gene are KGHSH and LQKENI. CDR3 residues: CASSPLGFGSAGSSYEQYF. The CDR3 nucleotides read TGTGCCAGCTCACCGTTAGGCTTTGGATCAGCGGGATCCTCCTACGAGCAGTACTTC.

The V call is TRBV10-3, the J call TRBJ2-7; 10 bases fit TRBD2. This CDR3 region has 19 residues. Trimming took 0 bases from V and 2 from J; bases not matched to a gene: 13. Germline V CDR1 and CDR2: ENHRY, SYGVKD. The CDR3 DNA reads TGTGCCATCAGTGAGTCGGCTAGCGGGAGAGCCCCCCGGACCTACGAGCAGTACTTC. It translates to CAISESASGRAPRTYEQYF.

On this clone: The sample has other DNA sequences that encode this CDR3 too. The chain uses TRBV28 and TRBJ2-7; D unresolved. This CDR3 is built from 13 residues. Deletions cut 6 bases from V and 2 bases from J, with 11 bases between. The germline gives CDR1 MDHEN, CDR2 SYDVKM. The CDR3 bases are TGTGCCAGCAGCCTACCTGGGACCTACGAGCAGTACTTC. This gives the protein CASSLPGTYEQYF. Filled out from reference TRBV28 and TRBJ2-7, the complete variable domain reads DVKVTQSSRYLVKRTGEKVFLECVQDMDHENMFWYRQDPGLGLRLIYFSYDVKMKEKGDIPEGYSVSREKKERFSLILESASTNQTSMYLCASSLPGTYEQYFGPGTRLTVT.

As for this clone: Other DNA variants within this sample encode the same CDR3. The chain carries TRBV5-1 and TRBJ1-4, with TRBD1 identical over 8 bases. Germline-derived CDR1 and CDR2 are SGHRS and YFSETQ. The CDR3 loop spans 14 amino acids. With V trimmed by 0 bases and J by 8 bases, 3 bases remained unmatched. The CDR3 region is CASSLAGTGEKLFF. For the CDR3, the DNA is TGCGCCAGCAGCTTGGCTGGGACAGGAGAAAAACTGTTTTTT.

CDR3 DNA sequence: TGCGCCAGCATGGATCCCATTTCAACTAATGAAAAACTGTTTTTT. Its translation: CASMDPISTNEKLFF. The chain is built from TRBV23-1 and TRBJ1-4, with no clear D. TRBV23-1 is given ORF status, its function remaining uncertain. V was cut by 7 bases and J by 0 bases, with 12 bases left in between. This CDR3 has 15 residues.

Comments on this clone: The sample has other DNA sequences that encode this CDR3 too. The chain employs TRBV5-1 and TRBJ1-2; possibly TRBD1 for D (6 bases). The germline CDR1 and CDR2 sequences are SGHRS and YFSETQ. This CDR3 contains 15 residues. Trimming left V 0 bases short and J 2 bases short, with 11 bases between. This CDR3 reads CASSLVPGANYGYTF. CDR3 DNA sequence: TGCGCCAGCAGCTTGGTGCCGGGGGCGAACTATGGCTACACCTTC.

CDR3 loop: CASSPRTSGFNEQFF. CDR3 DNA sequence: TGTGCCAGCAGCCCTAGGACTAGCGGTTTCAATGAGCAGTTCTTC. The V gene is TRBV7-9, the J gene TRBJ2-1, with TRBD2 matching 10 bases. Trimming took 5 bases from V and 6 from J; bases not matched to a gene: 7. Germline CDR1 and CDR2: SEHNR and FQNEAQ (reference sequence). The CDR3 loop spans 15 amino acids.

The chain is built from TRBV10-3 and TRBJ2-7; TRBD2 agrees at 7 bases. This CDR3 has 16 amino acids. The J segment lost 2 bases and the V segment lost 2 bases, leaving 9 bases of the junction unmatched. CDR1 and CDR2 from the germline V gene are ENHRY and SYGVKD. The CDR3 loop reads CAISENLAEVPYEQYF. Written as DNA, the CDR3 is TGTGCCATCAGTGAGAACCTAGCGGAAGTACCCTACGAGCAGTACTTC.

A note on this clone: A read error may produce the germline difference seen at one junction end. This chain uses TRBV7-2 with TRBJ2-3; TRBD2 aligns across 9 bases. This CDR3 has 13 amino acids. Germline assignment: CDR1 SGHTA and CDR2 FQGNSA. The CDR3 DNA is TGTGCCAGCAGCTTCCAGACTAGCGGATACGCAGTATTC. Protein sequence: CASSFQTSGYAVF.

CDR3 in DNA: TGTGCCAGCTCACCATATAGCGGGAGCTCCTACAATGAGCAGTTCTTC. It yields the protein CASSPYSGSSYNEQFF. The genes are TRBV18 and TRBJ2-1; 9 bases line up with TRBD2. The CDR3 extends over 16 amino acids. Per the germline V gene, CDR1 is KGHSH and CDR2 is LQKENI. J was trimmed by 0 bases and V by 2 bases; bases with no gene match: 2.

Comment on this clone: Other nucleotide sequences from this sample produce the same CDR3. The chain links TRBV18 to TRBJ2-1; 7 positions match TRBD2. Germline CDR1 and CDR2: KGHSH and LQKENI. The CDR3 spans 15 residues. J was trimmed by 5 bases and V by 0 bases; bases with no gene match: 4. CDR3 protein: CASSPPASGDNEQFF. The CDR3 coding sequence is TGTGCCAGCTCACCACCGGCTAGCGGCGACAATGAGCAGTTCTTC.

This clone was seen just once. The V and J genes are TRBV14 and TRBJ2-7, with D possibly being TRBD1 (6 bases). The germline V gene encodes CDR1 SGHDN and CDR2 FVKESK. V was shortened by 10 bases and J by 4 bases, with 20 bases between the two germline ends. This CDR3 spans 14 amino acids. CDR3 sequence: CATRYQGSLYEQYF. CDR3 DNA sequence: TGTGCCACCCGGTATCAGGGGTCCCTTTACGAGCAGTACTTC.